The 12 T cell receptor beta chains reported below all come from one sample, sequenced in a study of cytomegalovirus exposure and HLA in healthy donors. In the PCR, 60 Vbeta and 13 Jbeta primers were used. TCRdb's table, derived via immunoSEQ multiplex PCR, lists solely in-frame clones and lacks some. The sample has about 97,000 clones, roughly three quarters seen once. The specimen was PBMCs. The receptors stem from a male donor in good health and CMV-seropositive.

Notes on this clone: Other nucleotide sequences in the sample specify the same CDR3. The J gene is TRBJ1-6, the V gene TRBV30; tentatively, D is TRBD1 (6 bases). This CDR3 is 16 amino acids long. Germline-derived CDR1 and CDR2 are GTSNPN and SVGIG (reference sequence). V was shortened by 0 bases and J by 0 bases, with 9 bases between the two germline ends. CDR3 sequence (DNA): TGTGCCTGGAGTGTAAGGGGGAGCTCCTATAATTCACCCCTCCACTTT. Translating gives CAWSVRGSSYNSPLHF.

This clone occurred a few times. The rearrangement joins TRBV6-1 to TRBJ1-6; the match to TRBD1 covers 7 bases. The germline gives CDR1 MNHNS, CDR2 SASEGT. V lost 6 bases to trimming and J lost 5 bases; unmatched junction nucleotides: 7. The CDR3 sequence is 15 residues long. The CDR3, as DNA: TGTGCCAGCAGCCGCGACAGGGTTAATAATTCACCCCTCCACTTT. Translated: CASSRDRVNNSPLHF.

This chain uses TRBV27 with TRBJ1-1; 8 nucleotides line up with TRBD1. In germline, CDR1 is MNHEY, CDR2 SMNVEV (reference sequence). V shed 3 bases and J 4 bases; nucleotides not matched to a gene: 4. There are 14 residues in the CDR3. This CDR3 reads CASSLKQGGTEAFF. In DNA form, the CDR3 reads TGTGCCAGCAGTTTGAAACAGGGGGGCACTGAAGCTTTCTTT.

CDR3 nucleotides: TGTGCTAGTGGTTTGGGACAGTACACTGAAGCTTTCTTT. This translates into CASGLGQYTEAFF. The V gene is TRBV12-5, the J gene TRBJ1-1, with D perhaps matching TRBD1 (5 bases). V dropped 1 base and J dropped 3 bases, with 6 bases sitting between them. Germline V lookup: CDR1 LGHNT, CDR2 FRNRAP. The CDR3 is 13 residues long. Complete variable domain (other parts from reference TRBV12-5 and TRBJ1-1): DARVTQTPRHKVTEMGQEVTMRCQPILGHNTVFWYRQTMMQGLELLAYFRNRAPLDDSGMPKDRFSAEMPDATLATLKIQPSEPRDSAVYFCASGLGQYTEAFFGQGTRLTVV.

V gene TRBV29-1 combines with J gene TRBJ1-1, with 7 nucleotides matching TRBD1. Germline V gene sequence: CDR1 SQVTM, CDR2 ANQGSEA. The J segment lost 2 bases and the V segment lost 5 bases, leaving 5 bases of the junction unmatched. The length of the CDR3 is 13 residues. CDR3 bases: TGCAGCGTTAACCAGGGGGGCAACACTGAAGCTTTCTTT. Amino acids: CSVNQGGNTEAFF.

This clone has a handful of counts. The chain uses TRBV10-3 and TRBJ1-1, with a possible D match to TRBD1 (6 bases). CDR3 length: 16 amino acids. V shed 4 bases and J shed 1 base, with 16 bases lying between them. Germline values: CDR1 ENHRY, CDR2 SYGVKD. The CDR3 DNA follows: TGTGCCATCAGTGGGACAGAGAAACGCAGGAACACTGAAGCTTTCTTT. As protein: CAISGTEKRRNTEAFF.

As for this clone: One junction end disagrees with the germline gene, perhaps due to a read error. The chain couples TRBV12-5 to TRBJ2-7, with D possibly matching TRBD1 (5 bases). CDR1 LGHNT and CDR2 FRNRAP come from the germline V gene. The CDR3 contains 18 residues. Written as DNA, the CDR3 is TGTGCTAGTGGTTTGGCCCGTAGACAGCCCCTAAGTTCCTCCGAGCAGTACTTC. It translates to CASGLARRQPLSSSEQYF.

The genes are TRBV5-6 and TRBJ1-2; D is unresolved. Trimming cost V 0 bases and J 2 bases, with 5 bases left between them. CDR3 length: 13 residues. Looked up from germline, CDR1 is SGHDT and CDR2 is YYEEEE. The CDR3 DNA sequence: TGTGCCAGCAGCTTGGCCGAGAACTATGGCTACACCTTC. Amino acids: CASSLAENYGYTF.

This clone was picked up one time. The chain couples TRBV30 to TRBJ1-2; D remains unclear. The length of the CDR3 is 13 residues. Looked up from germline, CDR1 is GTSNPN and CDR2 is SVGIG (reference sequence). The germline V and J ends were trimmed by 0 bases and 8 bases, with 13 bases remaining between them. CDR3 DNA: TGTGCCTGGAGTGTACTACAAACGGGAGGCTACACCTTC. Amino acid sequence: CAWSVLQTGGYTF.

Only one count was recorded for this clone. The rearrangement uses TRBV5-4 and TRBJ1-1, with D maybe TRBD1 (6 bases). The CDR3 extends over 13 amino acids. The germline gives CDR1 SGHNT, CDR2 YYREEE (reference sequence). Trimming took off 3 bases at V and 6 bases at J, with 12 bases between the two ends. CDR3 loop: CASSSQGFAEAFF. In nucleotides, the CDR3 is TGTGCCAGCAGCTCGCAGGGGTTCGCTGAAGCTTTCTTT.

J is TRBJ2-3 and V is TRBV30; TRBD2 aligns across 7 bases. Trimming removed 5 bases from V and 6 bases from J; junction bases left unmatched: 8. The CDR3 is 13 amino acids. CDR1 and CDR2 (germline): GTSNPN, SVGIG (reference sequence). The CDR3 is CAWRQTSSDTQYF. For the CDR3, the DNA is TGTGCCTGGCGACAGACTAGCTCCGATACGCAGTATTTT.

The V and J genes are TRBV6-6 and TRBJ2-2, with a possible D match to TRBD2 (6 bases). CDR3 length: 14 amino acids. V lost 6 bases and J lost 2, with 10 bases in between. From germline, CDR1 is MNHNY and CDR2 SVGAGI (reference sequence). DNA of the CDR3: TGTGCCAGCAGGGAGGGTAAAAACACCGGGGAGCTGTTTTTT. It yields the protein CASREGKNTGELFF.